The sequence of this T cell receptor (beta chain) was determined in a study of blood T cell repertoires in COVID-19. The table came from immunoSEQ multiplex PCR; TCRdb's copy has only in-frame clones and leaves some out. Of more than 200,000 clones in the sample, around 83% are singletons; the top ten hold 7.5% to 9%. The CDR3 contains 15 residues. V lost 6 bases and J 1 base, leaving 13 bases between the germline ends. Germline CDR1 reads MDHEN; CDR2 reads SYDVKM. This receptor was taken from a woman aged 50 to 60 with acute or convalescent COVID-19. The sequenced sample consisted of peripheral blood. The rearrangement joins TRBV28 to TRBJ2-1; a possible D gene is TRBD1 (6 bases). The CDR3 loop reads CASSITGNSYNEQFF. The DNA of the CDR3 is TGTGCCAGCAGCATAACAGGGAATTCCTACAATGAGCAGTTCTTC.